The present T cell receptor (beta chain) was sequenced within a study of T cell repertoires in cytomegalovirus infection. Study-level background: TCR beta signatures that were public indicated CMV infection and matching HLA type.

Each CDR3 protein gets one entry after TCRdb re-called the reads with MiXCR. Among some 450,000 distinct CDR3 sequences listed, 25% to 40% were seen once. Study results and limitations: The cumulative frequency of public TCR beta families identified carriers of CMV plus the relevant HLA. In two of eight donors, the top clonotype was HLA-C-restricted CMV-specific.

A remark on this clonotype: Its antigen is still unknown.

Germline values: CDR1 SEHNR, CDR2 FQNEAQ (reference sequence). The CDR3 loop spans 15 amino acids. Trimming stripped 2 bases from V and 0 bases from J, with 8 bases between. The sequence was collected from a human donor in good health (CMV status not recorded). Some clones in this sample may be carry-over from other donors' samples. V usage is TRBV7-9 and J usage is TRBJ1-3, with D possibly TRBD1 on 6 matching bases. What was sequenced was PBMCs. DNA of the CDR3: TGTGCCAGCAGCTTAACAGGGAACTCTGGAAACACCATATATTTT. Translating it yields CASSLTGNSGNTIYF.